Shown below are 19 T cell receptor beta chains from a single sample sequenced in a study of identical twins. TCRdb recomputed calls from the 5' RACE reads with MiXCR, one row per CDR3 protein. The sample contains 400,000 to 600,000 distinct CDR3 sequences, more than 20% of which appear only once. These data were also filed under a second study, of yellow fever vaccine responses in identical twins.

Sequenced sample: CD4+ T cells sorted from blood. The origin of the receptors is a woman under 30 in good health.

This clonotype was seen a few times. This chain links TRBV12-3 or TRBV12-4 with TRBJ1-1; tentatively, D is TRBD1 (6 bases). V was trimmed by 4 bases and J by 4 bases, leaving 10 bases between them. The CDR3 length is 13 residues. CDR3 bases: TGTGCCAGCAGTTACAGGGCGGCCACTGAAGCTTTCTTT. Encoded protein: CASSYRAATEAFF.

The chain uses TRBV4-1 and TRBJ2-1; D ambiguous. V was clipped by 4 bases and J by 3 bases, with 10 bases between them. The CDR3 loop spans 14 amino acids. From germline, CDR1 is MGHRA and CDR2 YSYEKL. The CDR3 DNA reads TGCGCCAGCAGCCCCAATCCTAGCTACAATGAGCAGTTCTTC. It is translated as CASSPNPSYNEQFF.

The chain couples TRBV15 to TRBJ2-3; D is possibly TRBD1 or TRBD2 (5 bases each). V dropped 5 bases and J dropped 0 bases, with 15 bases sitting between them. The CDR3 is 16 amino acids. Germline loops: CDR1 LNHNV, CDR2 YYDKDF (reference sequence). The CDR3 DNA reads TGTGCCACCAGCGGTAAACCGGGGCCTAGCACAGATACGCAGTATTTT. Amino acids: CATSGKPGPSTDTQYF.

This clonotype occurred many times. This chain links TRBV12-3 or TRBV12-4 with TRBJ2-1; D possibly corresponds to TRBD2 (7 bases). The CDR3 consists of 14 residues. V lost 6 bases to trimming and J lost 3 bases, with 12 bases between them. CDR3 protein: CASRGGAGYNEQFF. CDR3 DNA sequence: TGTGCCAGCAGAGGGGGGGCAGGCTACAATGAGCAGTTCTTC.

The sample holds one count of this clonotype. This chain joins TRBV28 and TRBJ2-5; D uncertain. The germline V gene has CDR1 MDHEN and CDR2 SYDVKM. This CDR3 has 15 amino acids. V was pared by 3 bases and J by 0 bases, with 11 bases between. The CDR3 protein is CASSLSAQYQETQYF. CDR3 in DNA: TGTGCCAGCAGTTTGTCGGCCCAGTACCAAGAGACCCAGTACTTC.

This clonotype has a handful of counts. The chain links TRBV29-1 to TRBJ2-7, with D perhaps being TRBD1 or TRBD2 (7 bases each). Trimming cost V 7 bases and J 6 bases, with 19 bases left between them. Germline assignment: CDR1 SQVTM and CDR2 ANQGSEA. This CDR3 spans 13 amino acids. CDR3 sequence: CSASLGRGGEQYF. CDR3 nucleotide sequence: TGCAGCGCCTCCCTGGGCAGGGGGGGCGAGCAGTACTTC.

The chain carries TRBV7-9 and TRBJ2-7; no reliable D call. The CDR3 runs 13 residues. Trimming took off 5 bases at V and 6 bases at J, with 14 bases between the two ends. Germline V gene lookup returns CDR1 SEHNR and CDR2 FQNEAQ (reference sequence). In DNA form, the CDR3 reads TGTGCCAGCAGCCTCGTCGAGCCCACCGAGCAGTACTTC. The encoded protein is CASSLVEPTEQYF.

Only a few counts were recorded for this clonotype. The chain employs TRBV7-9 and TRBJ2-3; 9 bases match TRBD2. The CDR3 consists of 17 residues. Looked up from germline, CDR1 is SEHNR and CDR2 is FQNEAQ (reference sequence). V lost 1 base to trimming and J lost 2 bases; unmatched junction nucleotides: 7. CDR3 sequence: CASSLVSLAGPTDTQYF. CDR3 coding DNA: TGTGCCAGCAGCTTAGTTTCCCTAGCGGGACCCACAGATACGCAGTATTTT.

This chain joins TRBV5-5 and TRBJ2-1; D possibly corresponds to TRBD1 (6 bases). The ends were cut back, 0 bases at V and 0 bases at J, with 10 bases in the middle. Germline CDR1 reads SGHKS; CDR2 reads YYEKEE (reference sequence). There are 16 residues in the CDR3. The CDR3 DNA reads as TGTGCCAGCAGCTTGGGTCAGGACAGCTCCTACAATGAGCAGTTCTTC. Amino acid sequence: CASSLGQDSSYNEQFF.

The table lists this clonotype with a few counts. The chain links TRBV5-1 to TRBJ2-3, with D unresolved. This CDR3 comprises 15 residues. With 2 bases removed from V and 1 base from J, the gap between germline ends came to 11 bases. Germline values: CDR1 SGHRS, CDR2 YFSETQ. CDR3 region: CASSLLEVGTDTQYF. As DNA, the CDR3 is TGCGCCAGCAGCTTATTAGAGGTGGGCACAGATACGCAGTATTTT.

The CDR3 DNA reads as TGCGCCAGCAGCTTAGGAGGGCAGGGCCTTCGGATTGAGCAGTTCTTC. It specifies CASSLGGQGLRIEQFF. V usage is TRBV5-1 and J usage is TRBJ2-1; maybe TRBD2 (6 bases). The germline V and J ends were trimmed by 2 bases and 9 bases, with 21 bases remaining between them. CDR3 length: 16 residues. Germline assignment: CDR1 SGHRS and CDR2 YFSETQ.

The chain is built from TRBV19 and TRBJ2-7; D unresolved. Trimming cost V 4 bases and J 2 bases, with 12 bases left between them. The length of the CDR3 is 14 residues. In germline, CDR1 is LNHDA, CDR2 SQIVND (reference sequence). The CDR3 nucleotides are TGTGCCAGTAGTACCTCTAGGTCTCCCTACGAGCAGTACTTC. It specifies CASSTSRSPYEQYF.

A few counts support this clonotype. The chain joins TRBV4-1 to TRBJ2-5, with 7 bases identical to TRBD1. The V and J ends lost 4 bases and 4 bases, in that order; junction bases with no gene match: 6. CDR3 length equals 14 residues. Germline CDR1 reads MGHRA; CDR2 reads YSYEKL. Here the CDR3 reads CASSPDRSIETQYF. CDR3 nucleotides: TGCGCCAGCAGCCCGGACAGGTCGATAGAGACCCAGTACTTC.

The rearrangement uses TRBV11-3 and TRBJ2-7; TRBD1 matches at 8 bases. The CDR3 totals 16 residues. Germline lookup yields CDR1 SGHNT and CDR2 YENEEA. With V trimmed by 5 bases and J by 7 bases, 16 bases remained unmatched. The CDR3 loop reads CASSKWGVTGEGEQYF. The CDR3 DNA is TGTGCCAGCAGCAAGTGGGGGGTGACAGGGGAAGGTGAGCAGTACTTC.

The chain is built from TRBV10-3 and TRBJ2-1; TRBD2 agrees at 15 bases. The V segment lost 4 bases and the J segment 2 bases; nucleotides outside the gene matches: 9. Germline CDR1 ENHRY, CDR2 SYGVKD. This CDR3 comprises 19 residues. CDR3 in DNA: TGTGCCATCAGTGGGGGCACCGGGACTAGCGGGGGGACCTACAATGAGCAGTTCTTC. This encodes CAISGGTGTSGGTYNEQFF.

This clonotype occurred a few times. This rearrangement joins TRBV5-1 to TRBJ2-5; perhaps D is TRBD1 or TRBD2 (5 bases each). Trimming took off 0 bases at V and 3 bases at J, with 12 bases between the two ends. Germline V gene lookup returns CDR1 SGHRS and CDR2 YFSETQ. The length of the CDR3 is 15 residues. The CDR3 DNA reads TGCGCCAGCAGCTTGGGGGACGGGCGAGAAGAGACCCAGTACTTC. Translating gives CASSLGDGREETQYF. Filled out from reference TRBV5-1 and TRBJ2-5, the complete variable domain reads KAGVTQTPRYLIKTRGQQVTLSCSPISGHRSVSWYQQTPGQGLQFLFEYFSETQRNKGNFPGRFSGRQFSNSRSEMNVSTLELGDSALYLCASSLGDGREETQYFGPGTRLLVL.

CDR3 sequence: CASSLGSGTGYNEQFF. CDR3 coding DNA: TGTGCCAGCAGCTTAGGTTCCGGGACAGGATACAATGAGCAGTTCTTC. The rearrangement links TRBV7-9 to TRBJ2-1; 8 positions match TRBD1. The V segment lost 1 base and the J segment 4 bases; nucleotides outside the gene matches: 6. This CDR3 has 16 residues. Germline V gene lookup returns CDR1 SEHNR and CDR2 FQNEAQ (reference sequence).

This CDR3 is CASSGPNANTEAFF. In DNA, the CDR3 is TGTGCCAGCAGTGGCCCAAACGCGAACACTGAAGCTTTCTTT. The chain employs TRBV6-1 and TRBJ1-1; unclear D gene. Germline CDR1 is MNHNS and CDR2 is SASEGT. This CDR3 spans 14 amino acids. The germline V and J ends were trimmed by 4 bases and 1 base, with 10 bases remaining between them.

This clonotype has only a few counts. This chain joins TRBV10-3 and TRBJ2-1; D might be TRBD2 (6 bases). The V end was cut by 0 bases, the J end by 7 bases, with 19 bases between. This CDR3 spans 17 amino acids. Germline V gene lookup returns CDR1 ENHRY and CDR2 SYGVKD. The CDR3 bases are TGTGCCATCAGTGAGTCGGGGGGTTCGAGCGGGCGTAATGAGCAGTTCTTC. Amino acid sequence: CAISESGGSSGRNEQFF.